This T cell receptor (beta chain) was found in a study of cytomegalovirus exposure and HLA in healthy donors. Sequencing used immunoSEQ multiplex PCR; TCRdb keeps in-frame clones, though not all of them. The table shows 80,000 to 95,000 clones, with 90% to 95% occurring only once. The study, taken as a whole, reports: The investigators catalogued under 200 TCR beta chains as cytomegalovirus-associated. The tendency of first-cohort TCR clusters to co-occur in the approximately 110 validation repertoires was the finding of a later analysis. Reports credit the classifier with highly specific, highly sensitive diagnosis of cytomegalovirus status.

Trimming stripped 3 bases from V and 5 bases from J, with 13 bases between. This CDR3 has 13 residues. The germline CDR1 and CDR2 sequences are GTSNPN and SVGIG (reference sequence). As for this clone: The antigen is undetermined.

The sequencing input was PBMCs. The TCR was taken from a woman aged 25 to 39 in good health and CMV-seropositive. The rearrangement uses TRBV30 and TRBJ1-2; D gene uncertain. CDR3 DNA: TGTGCCTGGAGGCGGGAGCCAGATTATGGCTACACCTTC. This translates into CAWRREPDYGYTF.